This T cell receptor beta chain was identified during a study of cytomegalovirus exposure and HLA in healthy donors (TCRdb year 2017). Looking at the study overall: In an earlier analysis of 450 to 750 of the donors, about 260 Gb of sequence data and 117 million unique TCR beta sequences from about 190 million T cells were reported. The aim of the study was to test whether cataloging public T cell receptors could identify signatures of past pathogen exposure. Donor age, sex, ethnicity and CMV serostatus were collected together with the repertoire data. All discovery cohort repertoires had been generated using a single sequencing platform. Typing coverage differed by locus: A, B, C, DRB1 and DQB1 were typed in about 629-640 donors, DQA1 in about 510, DPA1 in 600 to 610, and DPB1 in 400 to 490. Both class I and class II loci were covered by HLA typing, at four-digit resolution. The study used immunosequencing to profile the T cell repertoires of some 600 subjects and linked those repertoires to cytomegalovirus serostatus. Among roughly 400 genotyped donors of the cohort, an average of around 240,000 unique TCR beta nucleotide sequences was sequenced per donor, of which about 19% were non-productive. Four or five DR-DQ haplotypes were handled as single units for association and clustering because linkage in the cohort was strong. An early release that covered more than 550 HLA-typed donors contained approximately 300 gigabases of sequencing data and around 80 million unique TCR sequences. A later genetic analysis took genome-wide SNP genotypes for about 55% of the roughly 670 donors and used that subset as a discovery cohort. Among the 398 genotyped donors, approximately 76% belonged to the genetic ancestry cluster associated with self-reported Caucasian donors. An earlier analysis of approximately 500 of the donors applied high-throughput TCR beta sequencing to assess whether each TCR beta V gene segment acted as functional or pseudogenic. Rather than using new phenotypic data, the later analysis identified candidate immune exposures from TCR beta sequences and from how often those sequences occurred across donors. A later analysis re-analyzed previously published TCR beta repertoires from roughly 600 donors and added high-resolution HLA genotyping to study TCR occurrence patterns. In addition to the first cohort of 500 to 850 subjects, a separate validation cohort of 100 to 150 different subjects was used. To predict cytomegalovirus infection status, the study brought together high-throughput TCR immunosequencing, statistical association of individual TCRs with disease status, and machine learning.

Results the study describes overall, beyond this receptor: Linkage disequilibrium might explain the correlated functional status among segregating V segments, but an unknown experimental factor could not be ruled out. In a later analysis, several top co-occurrence clusters were reported to appear linked to parvovirus B19, influenza, CMV and Epstein-Barr virus. In a later analysis, most CMV-associated TCR beta chains were found to appear HLA-restricted, with HLA associations seemingly driven largely by CMV exposure. In a later analysis, the rate of TCR association differed among HLA loci, with DRB1 alleles having the most associated TCRs and HLA-C alleles having the fewest. The 87-base-pair reads could not distinguish some IMGT-functional V segments, including TRBV6-2 and TRBV6-3, so those segments were excluded. A later analysis found that HLA-associated TCR beta chains were more clonally expanded and had lower generation probabilities than equally common non-associated chains. Specific HLA alleles were associated with over 15,000 TCR beta sequences at a false discovery rate of 0.05 in a later analysis. In both the original and validation cohorts, the classifier was reported to diagnose cytomegalovirus status with high specificity and sensitivity. A total of roughly 160 TCR beta chains were listed by the study as associated with cytomegalovirus. An association between a missense DCLRE1C variant and V-gene and J-gene trimming of TCR beta chains was found in a later genetic analysis and replicated in an independent cohort. When HLA alleles, especially DR and DQ, strongly co-occurred, attributing TCR associations to individual alleles was difficult. Presence/absence analyses assumed roughly uniform sequencing depth across donors, an assumption that may not hold. For the cohort, immune exposure information was limited to CMV serostatus. Because some donors lacked HLA typing at each locus, the association tests relied only on the typed subset. The earlier analysis of 450 to 700 of the donors excluded approximately 15 rarely observed V segments, including chromosome 9 orphons, because counts were too low. Compared with the roughly 670-donor mean, donors in an Asian-associated ancestry cluster had fewer N-insertions in productive TCRs, according to a later genetic analysis. While some public TCRs were present in many individuals, most TCR sequences turned up only very rarely across donors. Three of the identified cytomegalovirus-associated TCR beta chains were confirmed in vitro to be specific for cytomegalovirus antigens. The cohort was sequenced for TCR beta chains only, and without alpha or paired-chain data the features that could be detected were limited. An earlier analysis of approximately 570 of the donors showed that most TCR beta V segments appeared in productive rearrangements either about 90% or about 30% of the time, which broadly matched IMGT annotations. A further reported finding was that TCR beta sequences accurately predicted the HLA-A and HLA-B alleles for most subjects in the first cohort. The authors suggested that the approach could potentially be generalized to other disease states and immunological phenotypes. The sequencing pipeline was judged likely to have produced a cluster of highly shared sequence variants as a technical artifact.

Libraries were made using the immunoSEQ multiplex PCR assay. For the multiplex PCR, a mixture combining 60 forward primers for TCR Vbeta segments and 13 reverse primers for TCR Jbeta segments was used. A multiplex PCR assay on genomic DNA amplified the CDR3 region of rearranged TCR beta genes. The amplified TCR beta libraries were sequenced on the Illumina HiSeq System as 87-base-pair reads. In the paper's pipeline: In a later analysis, tens of millions of unique TCR beta chains were counted across the 650 to 750 repertoires, and around 10 million of these chains were shared by at least two donors. A nearest-neighbor algorithm error-corrected the raw reads and collapsed the reads into unique sequences, merging closely related sequences to remove PCR and sequencing errors. V, D and J gene segments were assigned by aligning CDR3 sequences to IMGT reference sequences. For a sequence to be retained, a match of at least six nucleotides to both a V gene segment and a J gene segment was required. A rearrangement counted as productive if the CDR3 had no stop codons and remained in frame with V and J, and every other rearrangement counted as non-productive. Following IMGT convention, CDR3 was defined as the stretch from the second conserved V-encoded cysteine to the conserved J-encoded phenylalanine. The earlier analysis of some 580 of the donors excluded any sequence lacking an unambiguous match to a single V gene segment. In an earlier analysis of 587 of the donors, V segments were called functional above 56.7% productive rearrangements and were called segregating when the between-donor standard deviation exceeded 5%. A statistical classification framework was built for diagnosing cytomegalovirus status from the catalog of TCR beta chain sequences. A later analysis assigned V and J genes by comparing TCR nucleotide sequences with IMGT/GENE-DB human TR gene sequences. A later analysis assigned CDR3 sequences and most-parsimonious VDJ recombination scenarios with the TCRdist pipeline. In a later analysis, each TCR beta chain was defined by its CDR3 amino acid sequence together with its V-gene family, and reads without a unique V-gene family were excluded. A later analysis removed several hundred highly shared, low-generation-probability nucleotide sequences to deal with suspected cross-contamination and a sequencing artifact. A later analysis calculated a clonal expansion index for each public chain from normalized within-repertoire ranks of inferred template counts. In a later analysis, generation probabilities were computed using a VDJ recombination model fitted to out-of-frame rearrangements, and the results were checked against IGoR. A later analysis scored TCR-TCR, TCR-HLA and TCR-CMV co-occurrence with hypergeometric tests, applying a repertoire-size bias correction to TCR pairs. A later analysis estimated false discovery rates by permuting HLA or CMV assignments 20 times. A later analysis grouped co-occurring TCRs with DBSCAN, adding TCRdist sequence similarity when clustering within HLA-allele-positive subsets. Repertoires with fewer than 30,000 or more than 120,000 public chains were left out of co-occurrence clustering, as were about 5 repertoires with anomalous nucleotide sharing. Held by TCRdb, this immuneACCESS table contains in-frame sequences only and omits some clones. Under half of the omission traces to an unresolved V gene where checked; the cause of the rest is unknown. That table gives V, J and clone size, and the DNA gave D and trimming. This sample's records show about 87,000 clones. The top ten hold 15% of the sample.

The CDR3 has 15 amino acids, counting the end cysteine and phenylalanine. The DNA shown is the 45-base CDR3, in frame from base 1. The trim is 1 base for V and 5 bases for J, with a gap of 17 bases between the germline ends. For CDR1 and CDR2, the germline V gene (reference sequence) lists GTSNPN and SVGIG. The cohort was made up of 500 to 850 healthy bone marrow donors. All cohort members were sampled while nominally healthy, although unrecorded immune exposures were likely present. The donor tested CMV seropositive, placing the donor among the roughly 300 seropositive members of the cohort. A peripheral blood sample was collected from each donor, and TCR beta sequencing was performed on peripheral blood mononuclear cells. The Qiagen DNeasy Blood Extraction Kit was used to extract genomic DNA from the blood cell samples. A word on this clone: The target of this receptor is not known.

The rearrangement combines TRBV30 with TRBJ1-2; the D gene cannot be named for sure. Sequencing input: PBMCs. This receptor was obtained from a man between 45 and 60 years old in good health and CMV-seropositive. Read as DNA, the sequence is TGTGCCTGGAGTGCCTCGACTGGGTTCGGTTATGGCTACACCTTC. Its amino acids are CAWSASTGFGYGYTF.